The sequence of this TCR beta chain was determined in a study of CD8+ T cells in alopecia areata. General observations from the study: Patients shared TCRs less clearly than mice did, possibly owing to HLA.

Remarks on this clone: Its target is unknown.

Germline V gene lookup returns CDR1 SQVTM and CDR2 ANQGSEA. The CDR3 is 14 amino acids. With 4 bases clipped from V and 3 bases from J, the junction kept 9 bases outside the gene matches. Isolated RNA was reverse transcribed into cDNA used as the sequencing template. The protocol was immunoSEQ multiplex PCR, while the TCRdb copy is restricted to in-frame clones and leaves out a portion. The sample shows around 250,000 clones, 65% to 70% of them seen only once. This sequence joins TRBV29-1 and TRBJ2-7, with TRBD1 matching 7 bases. This sequence was found in a human donor with alopecia areata. Sequencing was performed on CD4+ T cells sorted from blood, taken at week 0. The CDR3 region has the DNA TGCAGCGTTGGAGGAAGGACAGGCAACTACGAGCAGTACTTC. Translated: CSVGGRTGNYEQYF.